This TCR beta chain originates from a study of cytomegalovirus exposure and HLA in healthy donors. Overall study context: The study placed over 65% of its 350 to 450 genotyped donors in the Caucasian-associated ancestry cluster. Study outcomes and limitations: The study assumed roughly uniform donor sequencing depth for presence/absence analyses.

Primers: 60 Vbeta forward and 13 Jbeta reverse. Clones were sequenced by immunoSEQ multiplex PCR, and TCRdb holds only the in-frame ones, with some missing. This sample has roughly 140,000 clones, with about 84% found just once. Germline assignment: CDR1 LGHNT and CDR2 FRNRAP. The CDR3 extends over 16 amino acids. V lost 3 bases and J 3 bases, leaving 15 bases between the germline ends. Of note for this clone: Its target is not known.

The sequence derives from a woman in her 40s in good health and CMV-seropositive. This chain connects TRBV12-5 to TRBJ2-1, with D tentatively TRBD1 (6 bases). What was sequenced was PBMCs. CDR3 region: CASGFTGGSNYNEQFF. DNA of the CDR3: TGTGCTAGTGGTTTCACTGGGGGCTCAAACTACAATGAGCAGTTCTTC.